This T cell receptor (beta chain) stems from a study of blood T cells in healthy people across ages (dated by TCRdb to the mid-2010s). Some background on the complete study: In model experiments, roughly one uniquely barcoded TCR beta cDNA molecule per two T cells was captured by template switching. To track age-related changes in TCR beta repertoire diversity, the study relied on deep sequencing normalized with unique cDNA molecular identifiers. Donors were grouped into four age groups: young (average roughly 15 years), middle-aged (around 39), aged (about 60) and long-lived (around 80). To avoid experimental bias, donors of different ages were distributed randomly across sequencing lanes. The study analyzed two additional independent replicas of 1 million unique cDNA reads from the same blood draw for two donors, one aged 18 to 29 and one aged 80 or older. The investigation overall reported the following: The CMV infection status of donors was not known, potentially confounding age-related changes in expanded clonotypes. As age increased, observed TCR beta diversity per million T cells dropped in a roughly linear way, and a significant reduction was already evident by age 40. A strong correlation was found between observed TCR beta diversity and the percentage of naive T cells measured by flow cytometry. Conclusive comparison of naive and antigen-experienced compartments was prevented by the profiling of bulk unsorted PBMCs. Estimates of total diversity based on one million sequenced T cells were considered lower bounds and underestimates. Compared with the aged group, the long-lived group had more naive CD4+ T cells, fewer expanded clones and increased TCR diversity, suggesting age selection.

This clonotype was detected many times. Its cognate antigen has yet to be identified. There are no base qualities to consult, and no much larger clone falls within one base. The donors were roughly 38 Caucasian individuals from Russia, aged 6 to 90 years, who were systemically healthy. Ten milliliters of peripheral blood were drawn from each donor into EDTA-treated Vacutainer tubes. Ficoll-Paque density-gradient centrifugation was used to isolate PBMCs, with at least 7 million per sample. Trizol reagent was used to extract total RNA from the PBMCs, yielding at least 5.5 micrograms per sample. For every donor, flow cytometry on a PBMC aliquot measured the percentage of naive CD45RAhigh/CD27high T cells. Receptors were amplified or captured by 5' RACE. TCRdb shows the sequencer as Illumina HiSeq 2500. A second roughly 7 to 12 cycle PCR used a sample-barcoded 5' primer and a J-beta primer mix. A template-switch 5' adaptor carrying 12 random nucleotides introduced a unique molecular identifier onto each TCR beta cDNA molecule. Each sample yielded at least 2.5 million CDR3-containing paired-end reads. First-strand cDNA was synthesized from all RNA with the Mint cDNA synthesis kit, primed by a TRBC-specific oligonucleotide. Following uracil-DNA glycosylase treatment, all cDNA underwent a first 18-cycle PCR with the universal primers M1SS and BC2_uni_R. The source study handled its data this way. Each sample was normalized by randomly selecting 1 million high-quality reads, each carrying a distinct molecular identifier. Reads sharing molecular identifiers were discarded rather than binned into consensus sequences. CDR3 identification, clonotype clustering and error correction used MiTCR with a Q25 quality threshold and the strictest error-elimination algorithm. A nonparametric unseen species model with Euler transformation was used to estimate a lower bound on total TCR beta diversity. TCRdb redid the processing of the public reads, applying fastp at Q25 and MiXCR, and retained in-frame beta chains. All rows with the same CDR3 protein become a single entry with the most common DNA and genes. These V and J calls are TCRdb output, not the study's own analysis. This sample gives approximately 700,000 distinct CDR3 sequences in total; roughly 32% of them show up just once. Jointly, the top ten make up about 16% of the sample.

CDR1 SGHDT and CDR2 YYEEEE are derived from the germline V gene. From cysteine to phenylalanine, the CDR3 is 15 amino acids long. Only CDR3 DNA remains: 45 bases, in frame from the first base. V is cut by 3 bases and J by 10 bases, and the space between the germline ends is 17 bases. Here the chain combines TRBV5-6 and TRBJ1-6; the D gene lacks a confident call. Sequencing used blood. The clonotype was recovered from a woman older than 75 in good health. Donor details come from another sample of the same person, matched by shared clones. For the CDR3, the sequence is CASSYYGGWGSPLHF. The nucleotide sequence is given as TGTGCCAGCAGCTACTACGGAGGTTGGGGATCACCCCTCCACTTT.